These 28 T cell receptor beta chains share one sample of origin, sequenced in a study of blood T cell repertoires in COVID-19. Clones were read by immunoSEQ multiplex PCR, and TCRdb kept only the in-frame ones, dropping some. Here the sample spans roughly 95,000 clones, around 80% being singletons. What was sequenced was peripheral blood. The receptors were gathered from a man older than 75 with acute or convalescent COVID-19.

This sequence joins TRBV5-6 and TRBJ1-1, with D possibly matching TRBD1 (5 bases). The V and J ends lost 0 bases and 7 bases respectively, with 28 bases between them. The CDR3 has 19 residues. Germline-derived CDR1 and CDR2 are SGHDT and YYEEEE. In nucleotides, the CDR3 is TGTGCCAGCAGCTTGGGTGGAGGGGTAATAAGGCCGGGAGAAGTTGAAGCTTTCTTT. It translates to CASSLGGGVIRPGEVEAFF.

The rearrangement uses TRBV7-2 and TRBJ2-5, with TRBD1 as a possible D gene (6 bases). CDR1 and CDR2 (germline): SGHTA, FQGNSA. V was pared by 5 bases and J by 2 bases, with 21 bases between. The CDR3 totals 17 residues. DNA of the CDR3: TGTGCCAGCAGCAAAACCCAACCGGGACAAGTTCAAGAGACCCAGTACTTC. Translated: CASSKTQPGQVQETQYF. Variable domain in full (rest from reference TRBV7-2 and TRBJ2-5): GAGVSQSPSNKVTEKGKDVELRCDPISGHTALYWYRQSLGQGLEFLIYFQGNSAPDKSGLPSDRFSAERTGGSVSTLTIQRTQQEDSAVYLCASSKTQPGQVQETQYFGPGTRLLVL.

The rearrangement uses TRBV9 and TRBJ2-2, with TRBD1 identical over 8 bases. V lost 2 bases to trimming and J lost 3 bases; unmatched junction nucleotides: 3. The CDR3 loop spans 15 amino acids. CDR1 and CDR2 (germline): SGDLS, YYNGEE. For the CDR3, the DNA is TGTGCCAGCAGCGTCCGGGGACAGGACACCGGGGAGCTGTTTTTT. It translates to CASSVRGQDTGELFF.

V usage is TRBV29-1 and J usage is TRBJ2-7; 9 positions agree with TRBD1. CDR1 is SQVTM, CDR2 ANQGSEA, per germline. Losses at the gene ends were 7 bases for V and 5 bases for J; bases not matched to a gene: 3. The CDR3 consists of 11 residues. CDR3 region: CSAGQGNEQYF. The CDR3 DNA reads TGCAGCGCGGGACAGGGAAACGAGCAGTACTTC.

V is TRBV29-1 and J is TRBJ2-2; 9 bases fit TRBD2. The germline gives CDR1 SQVTM, CDR2 ANQGSEA. The CDR3 is 14 amino acids. Trimming removed 5 bases from V and 5 bases from J; junction bases left unmatched: 6. CDR3 in DNA: TGCAGCGTTATAGGGACTAGCCCGACCGGGGAGCTGTTTTTT. It translates to CSVIGTSPTGELFF.

The chain recombines TRBV7-9 with TRBJ2-2; 9 bases match TRBD2. The trim removed 1 base at V and 8 bases at J, leaving 8 bases unmatched. This CDR3 comprises 16 residues. Germline loops: CDR1 SEHNR, CDR2 FQNEAQ (reference sequence). The CDR3 protein is CASSLGLAEPWGELFF. The CDR3 DNA follows: TGTGCCAGCAGCTTAGGACTAGCGGAACCCTGGGGGGAGCTGTTTTTT.

The count of this clone is one. CDR3 in DNA: TGCGCCAGCAGCCAAGAGGTGGGCAGCTCCTACGAGCAGTACTTC. Protein sequence: CASSQEVGSSYEQYF. The genes are TRBV4-3 and TRBJ2-7; D unresolved. Trimming left V 0 bases short and J 0 bases short, with 9 bases between. Germline V gene lookup returns CDR1 LGHNA and CDR2 YSLEER. The CDR3 sequence is 15 residues long.

The chain couples TRBV2 to TRBJ1-6; D unresolved. The CDR3 loop spans 14 amino acids. Trimming cost V 7 bases and J 0 bases, with 7 bases left between them. CDR1 is SNHLY and CDR2 is FYNNEI in the germline V gene. Written as DNA, the CDR3 is TGTGCCAGCATTTTGAGCTCCTATAATTCACCCCTCCACTTT. This translates into CASILSSYNSPLHF.

This chain joins TRBV7-8 and TRBJ1-3, with D hard to call. V was pared by 5 bases and J by 2 bases, with 7 bases between. Germline values: CDR1 SGHVS, CDR2 FQNEAQ. The CDR3 covers 13 residues. The CDR3 bases are TGTGCCAGCAGCATTAGTCCTGGAAACACCATATATTTT. This gives the protein CASSISPGNTIYF.

The chain employs TRBV20-1 and TRBJ2-3, with D uncertain. Trimming removed 4 bases from V and 2 bases from J, with 4 bases in between. CDR1 and CDR2 from the germline V gene are DFQATT and SNEGSKA (reference sequence). This CDR3 comprises 11 residues. CDR3 loop: CSATNTDTQYF. CDR3 sequence (DNA): TGCAGTGCTACCAACACAGATACGCAGTATTTT.

In DNA, the CDR3 is TGTGCCTGGAGGGAGCTGGTGGAGACCCAGTACTTC. The encoded protein is CAWRELVETQYF. The chain recombines TRBV30 with TRBJ2-5, with D unresolved. Trimming removed 3 bases from V and 5 bases from J, with 10 bases in between. The germline V gene has CDR1 GTSNPN and CDR2 SVGIG (reference sequence). CDR3 length: 12 residues. Variable domain in full (rest from reference TRBV30 and TRBJ2-5): SQTIHQWPATLVQPVGSPLSLECTVEGTSNPNLYWYRQAAGRGLQLLFYSVGIGQISSEVPQNLSASRPQDRQFILSSKKLLLSDSGFYLCAWRELVETQYFGPGTRLLVL.

The chain combines TRBV6-6 with TRBJ2-2, with D unclear. Deletions cut 7 bases from V and 5 bases from J, with 14 bases between. The CDR3 extends over 14 amino acids. CDR1 and CDR2 from the germline V gene are MNHNY and SVGAGI (reference sequence). The CDR3 protein is CASISLSPTGELFF. The DNA for the CDR3 is TGTGCCAGCATAAGCTTATCCCCAACCGGGGAGCTGTTTTTT.

The rearrangement joins TRBV28 to TRBJ2-1, with 9 bases identical to TRBD2. Germline lookup yields CDR1 MDHEN and CDR2 SYDVKM. The CDR3 is 15 residues long. V lost 5 bases and J lost 2; bases outside the gene matches: 4. The CDR3 bases are TGTGCCAGCAGTATTATAGCGGGAGCCTACAATGAGCAGTTCTTC. Protein: CASSIIAGAYNEQFF.

V is TRBV3-1 (or the pseudogene TRBV3-2) and J is TRBJ2-1, with unresolved D. CDR1 LGHDT and CDR2 YNNKEL come from the germline V gene (reference sequence). This CDR3 is 16 amino acids long. Trimming took off 0 bases at V and 10 bases at J, with 19 bases between the two ends. CDR3 in DNA: TGTGCCAGCAGCCAAGATGGTCCCGGCCGGGTCGAAGAGCAGTTCTTC. It translates to CASSQDGPGRVEEQFF.

V is TRBV27 and J is TRBJ2-1; 8 bases align to TRBD2. This CDR3 comprises 17 residues. CDR1 is MNHEY and CDR2 is SMNVEV in the germline V gene (reference sequence). Losses at the gene ends were 6 bases for V and 0 bases for J; bases not matched to a gene: 10. The CDR3 bases are TGTGCCAGCAGAACCATAGCGGGGACCCACTCCTACAATGAGCAGTTCTTC. Encoded protein: CASRTIAGTHSYNEQFF.

This chain links TRBV29-1 with TRBJ2-1, with 7 positions matching TRBD2. Germline loops: CDR1 SQVTM, CDR2 ANQGSEA. The J segment lost 5 bases and the V segment lost 3 bases, leaving 4 bases of the junction unmatched. CDR3 length: 13 amino acids. CDR3 nucleotide sequence: TGCAGCGTTGAGGGACTACATGACAATGAGCAGTTCTTC. Its translation is CSVEGLHDNEQFF.

This clone was found once. The chain is built from TRBV7-2 and TRBJ2-2; TRBD1 matches at 9 bases. The CDR3 loop spans 15 amino acids. V shed 1 base and J 7 bases; nucleotides not matched to a gene: 4. Germline lookup yields CDR1 SGHTA and CDR2 FQGNSA. This CDR3 reads CASSLGDREGGELFF. The CDR3 bases are TGTGCCAGCAGCTTAGGGGACAGGGAGGGCGGGGAGCTGTTTTTT.

The chain links TRBV28 to TRBJ1-5, with a possible D match to TRBD1 (6 bases). Germline lookup yields CDR1 MDHEN and CDR2 SYDVKM. The CDR3 totals 16 residues. Trimming stripped 2 bases from V and 5 bases from J, with 16 bases between. CDR3 sequence: CASSLGGHRNYQPQHF. The CDR3 DNA follows: TGTGCCAGCAGTTTAGGGGGACACCGAAACTATCAGCCCCAGCATTTT.

The chain is built from TRBV5-1 and TRBJ2-5, with 8 bases lining up with TRBD1. Trimming removed 4 bases from V and 3 bases from J; junction bases left unmatched: 11. This CDR3 is built from 16 residues. Germline assignment: CDR1 SGHRS and CDR2 YFSETQ. CDR3 sequence: CASSRTLGQGEETQYF. CDR3 coding DNA: TGCGCCAGCAGCCGGACGTTAGGACAGGGAGAAGAGACCCAGTACTTC.

The rearrangement uses TRBV7-6 and TRBJ2-7, with 13 positions matching TRBD2. CDR1 SGHVS and CDR2 FNYEAQ come from the germline V gene. V lost 1 base to trimming and J lost 7 bases; unmatched junction nucleotides: 4. The CDR3 sequence is 15 residues long. CDR3 DNA: TGTGCCAGCAGCTTAGGAGGGACTAGCGGGGTTGAGCAGTACTTC. Amino acid sequence: CASSLGGTSGVEQYF.

The chain recombines TRBV19 with TRBJ1-2; the D is unclear. The CDR3 has 13 amino acids. Germline lookup yields CDR1 LNHDA and CDR2 SQIVND (reference sequence). V was trimmed by 1 base and J by 3 bases, leaving 6 bases between them. CDR3 amino acids: CASSIGRDYGYTF. The CDR3 region has the DNA TGTGCCAGTAGTATAGGACGGGACTATGGCTACACCTTC.

The chain joins TRBV5-1 to TRBJ1-4; D ambiguous. The CDR3 has 14 residues. Germline CDR1 SGHRS, CDR2 YFSETQ. Deletions cut 1 base from V and 5 bases from J, with 9 bases between. The DNA of the CDR3 is TGCGCCAGCAGCTTGAATATCCAGAATGAAAAACTGTTTTTT. Translated, it gives CASSLNIQNEKLFF. Together with reference TRBV5-1 and TRBJ1-4, the CDR3 gives the full variable domain: KAGVTQTPRYLIKTRGQQVTLSCSPISGHRSVSWYQQTPGQGLQFLFEYFSETQRNKGNFPGRFSGRQFSNSRSEMNVSTLELGDSALYLCASSLNIQNEKLFFGSGTQLSVL.

V is TRBV27 and J is TRBJ1-2; 7 nucleotides line up with TRBD1. Germline V CDR1 and CDR2: MNHEY, SMNVEV (reference sequence). V lost 6 bases to trimming and J lost 4 bases; unmatched junction nucleotides: 8. This CDR3 is 14 amino acids long. The DNA for the CDR3 is TGTGCCAGCAGAGCGACAGGGCCGATCTATGGCTACACCTTC. Residues: CASRATGPIYGYTF.

The chain links TRBV7-2 to TRBJ2-1; TRBD2 agrees at 9 bases. The junction had 9 bases not matched to a gene; V was cut back by 5 bases and J by 4 bases. The CDR3 covers 16 residues. Germline values: CDR1 SGHTA, CDR2 FQGNSA. The CDR3: CASSPWGSGSYNEQFF. In DNA, the CDR3 is TGTGCCAGCAGCCCGTGGGGTAGCGGGAGTTACAATGAGCAGTTCTTC.

This chain links TRBV6-1 with TRBJ1-5; 7 bases are shared with TRBD1. The CDR3 has 18 amino acids. After removal of 0 bases from V and 0 bases from J, the junction contained 8 bases not matched to a gene. Germline V gene lookup returns CDR1 MNHNS and CDR2 SASEGT. CDR3 DNA: TGTGCCAGCAGTGAAGCGCGACAGGGCCTTTATAGCAATCAGCCCCAGCATTTT. Translation: CASSEARQGLYSNQPQHF.

There are a few counts of this clone. The chain carries TRBV7-2 and TRBJ2-3; possible D gene TRBD1, 5 bases. This CDR3 is built from 16 residues. Germline-derived CDR1 and CDR2 are SGHTA and FQGNSA. Trimming removed 5 bases at V and 4 bases at J, with 19 bases between. The CDR3, as DNA: TGTGCCAGCAGCCCGCAGTGGGGCGGCTTCCCAGATACGCAGTATTTT. It yields the protein CASSPQWGGFPDTQYF.

The rearrangement links TRBV10-2 to TRBJ1-1; D not resolved. Per germline, CDR1 WSHSY and CDR2 SAAADI. V lost 6 bases and J 1 base, leaving 9 bases between the germline ends. The CDR3 extends over 13 amino acids. The CDR3 spells CASRQTQNTEAFF. The DNA of the CDR3 is TGCGCCAGCAGACAGACACAGAACACTGAAGCTTTCTTT.

The V call is TRBV7-2, the J call TRBJ1-6, with no clear D. V shed 8 bases and J shed 4 bases, with 12 bases lying between them. Germline CDR1 SGHTA, CDR2 FQGNSA. This CDR3 contains 14 residues. Here the CDR3 reads CASREGRYNSPLHF. The DNA of the CDR3 is TGTGCCAGCCGGGAGGGCCGATATAATTCACCCCTCCACTTT.